This T cell receptor (beta chain) comes out of a study of blood T cell repertoires in COVID-19. Study background: In each case, the material was cDNA or gDNA derived from T cells, B-cell-depleted T cells, or PBMCs.

The CDR3 is made up of 12 amino acids. Unmatched junction bases numbered 6, after V lost 7 bases and J lost 7 bases. Germline V gene lookup returns CDR1 LNHDA and CDR2 SQIVND (reference sequence). Repertoires were generated with immunoSEQ multiplex PCR, while TCRdb's copy carries only in-frame clones and drops some. This sample has about 240,000 clones, with 70% to 85% found just once. This clonotype originated in a woman older than 75 with acute or convalescent COVID-19. The V and J genes are TRBV19 and TRBJ2-7, with 8 positions matching TRBD1. The sample comprised peripheral blood. The DNA of the CDR3 is TGTGCCAGTACTCAGGGGGCTAAAGAGCAGTACTTC. Its protein product is CASTQGAKEQYF.